The subject of this entry is one TCR beta chain. The CDR3 extends over 12 amino acids. Trimming removed 6 bases from V and 7 bases from J, with 13 bases in between. Germline CDR1 and CDR2: ENHRY and SYGVKD. The data were obtained in a study of blood T cell repertoires in COVID-19. Study at large: The study drew acute and convalescent COVID-19 samples from the United States, Italy and Spain. Nucleic acid was either cDNA or gDNA, and it came from T cells, B-cell-depleted T cells, or PBMCs.

In the authors' methods: The authors estimated nucleated cell counts from reference gene primer amplification. Libraries were prepared by immunoSEQ multiplex PCR; TCRdb keeps only in-frame clonotypes and omits some of them. V and J calls and clone size come straight from that table; D and trimming were deduced from the DNA. The data show some 48,000 clones, 89% seen once. Sequencing was performed on peripheral blood. This TCR was sampled from a human donor in a cohort sampled during active COVID-19. The chain carries TRBV10-3 and TRBJ2-7; D possibly corresponds to TRBD1 (6 bases). CDR3 bases: TGTGCCATCAGGACTACAGGGTGGGAGCAGTACTTC. Translating it yields CAIRTTGWEQYF.